This TCR beta chain was identified in a study of T cell responses to AZD1222 COVID-19 vaccine. The germline V gene encodes CDR1 SGDLS and CDR2 YYNGEE. This CDR3 is built from 15 residues. V was pared by 0 bases and J by 10 bases, with 14 bases between. Sequencing used immunoSEQ multiplex PCR; TCRdb keeps in-frame clones, though not all of them. The data hold around 130,000 clones, with about nine tenths observed a single time. This chain uses TRBV9 with TRBJ1-6; D not certain. The TCR comes from an adult who received the AZD1222 COVID-19 vaccine. Sequenced material: peripheral blood, taken 28 days after the second AZD1222 dose. The CDR3 loop is CASSVEGTAQSPLHF. In DNA, the CDR3 is TGTGCCAGCAGCGTAGAAGGTACGGCCCAATCACCCCTCCACTTT.